This TCR beta chain came from a study of identifying expanded T cells in peripheral blood. No infections or other immune events were documented during collection. Here immunoSEQ multiplex PCR was the method, and the copy in TCRdb shows in-frame clones only, minus some. The table lists 65,000 to 95,000 clones, 84% of them singletons, with around a fifth in the top ten. Whole-study results and caveats: Variance in clone template counts between approximately 2-week samples significantly increased with total template count across all healthy donors. Differentially abundant clones: roughly 1.2 between replicates, about 15 at around 15 days, more than 18 at four.

CDR3 size: 11 residues. V lost 4 bases and J 2 bases, leaving 3 bases between the germline ends. CDR1 and CDR2 (germline): SEHNR, FQNEAQ (reference sequence). This clone was seen more than once but under ten times. Antigen unknown. The origin of this receptor is a person between 18 and 75 years old in good health. The rearrangement joins TRBV7-9 to TRBJ2-7; no clear D. The sample was blood. As DNA, the CDR3 is TGTGCCAGCAGCTCTACCTACGAGCAGTACTTC. It codes for CASSSTYEQYF.